Below are 11 T cell receptor beta chains sequenced from a single sample in a study of blood T cell repertoires in COVID-19. Sequencing was performed with immunoSEQ multiplex PCR; in TCRdb, only in-frame clones are kept and a portion is missing. In the table there are 25,000 to 35,000 clones, approximately 82% of which are singletons. The sample taken for sequencing was peripheral blood. Source of these receptors: a human donor in a cohort sampled during active COVID-19.

The table lists this clone with a few counts. J is TRBJ1-5 and V is TRBV4-1; maybe TRBD1 (5 bases). The germline gives CDR1 MGHRA, CDR2 YSYEKL. With 2 bases removed from V and 0 bases from J, the gap between germline ends came to 8 bases. The CDR3 extends over 15 amino acids. The CDR3 DNA reads TGCGCCAGCAGCCAACCCCAGGGTAGCAATCAGCCCCAGCATTTT. Its translation: CASSQPQGSNQPQHF.

In its sample, this clone was seen a few times. The chain joins TRBV7-2 to TRBJ2-6; maybe TRBD2 (6 bases). CDR3 size: 16 residues. Per the germline V gene, CDR1 is SGHTA and CDR2 is FQGNSA. V was shortened by 5 bases and J by 2 bases, with 13 bases between the two germline ends. For the CDR3, the DNA is TGTGCCAGCAGCGCCCGACTAGGAGCTGGGGCCAACGTCCTGACTTTC. Amino acid sequence: CASSARLGAGANVLTF.

This chain connects TRBV21-1 to TRBJ1-4. TRBV21-1 constitutes a pseudogene. The CDR3 sequence is 15 residues long. CDR3 loop: CASSKVRRAGEKLFF. DNA of the CDR3: TGTGCCAGCAGCAAAGTTAGGAGGGCGGGCGAAAAACTGTTTTTT.

The chain uses TRBV6-6 and TRBJ2-7; TRBD2 is a possible D gene (6 bases). The CDR3 totals 13 residues. Trimming cost V 6 bases and J 3 bases, with 12 bases left between them. Per the germline V gene, CDR1 is MNHNY and CDR2 is SVGAGI (reference sequence). The CDR3: CASSRDSIYEQYF. The CDR3 DNA is TGTGCCAGCAGCCGGGACTCCATCTACGAGCAGTACTTC.

This clone was observed a handful of times. The CDR3 DNA reads TGTGCCAGCAGCACAGGGGGCAATCAGCCCCAGCATTTT. Translating gives CASSTGGNQPQHF. The chain carries TRBV7-6 and TRBJ1-5, with TRBD1 matching 7 bases. Germline V gene sequence: CDR1 SGHVS, CDR2 FNYEAQ. J was trimmed by 2 bases and V by 5 bases; bases with no gene match: 0. This CDR3 region has 13 residues.

V and J are TRBV7-6 and TRBJ2-1; TRBD2 matches 10 bases. V shed 1 base and J 8 bases; nucleotides not matched to a gene: 8. Germline values: CDR1 SGHVS, CDR2 FNYEAQ. The length of the CDR3 is 16 residues. CDR3 sequence reads: CASSLGSGGAADEQFF. The CDR3 DNA is TGTGCCAGCAGCTTAGGGAGCGGGGGGGCCGCCGATGAGCAGTTCTTC.

The V and J genes are TRBV25-1 and TRBJ1-2; TRBD1 matches at 7 bases. J was trimmed by 3 bases and V by 4 bases; bases with no gene match: 8. This CDR3 is 15 amino acids long. CDR1 MGHDK and CDR2 SYGVNS come from the germline V gene. In DNA, the CDR3 is TGTGCCAGCAGTGTACGACAGGGAGGCCACTATGGCTACACCTTC. Translating gives CASSVRQGGHYGYTF.

The chain has TRBV10-1 and TRBJ2-6; D not resolved. The germline gives CDR1 WNHNN, CDR2 SYGVQD (reference sequence). V was clipped by 10 bases and J by 0 bases, with 7 bases between them. This CDR3 is 13 amino acids long. CDR3 sequence (DNA): TGCGCCACCCCCTGCTCTGGGGCCAACGTCCTGACTTTC. Its translation: CATPCSGANVLTF.

V gene TRBV4-1 combines with J gene TRBJ1-5; 10 bases align to TRBD1. Germline V CDR1 and CDR2: MGHRA, YSYEKL. The trim removed 5 bases at V and 4 bases at J, leaving 2 bases unmatched. The CDR3 sequence is 14 residues long. CDR3 protein: CASSDRGRNQPQHF. Written as DNA, the CDR3 is TGCGCCAGCAGCGACAGGGGGCGAAATCAGCCCCAGCATTTT.

The table lists this clone with a count of one. The CDR3 loop is CATSDFRGRSEAFF. CDR3 in DNA: TGTGCCACCAGTGATTTTAGGGGGCGGTCTGAAGCTTTCTTT. The genes are TRBV24-1 and TRBJ1-1; 7 bases align to TRBD1. The CDR3 sequence is 14 residues long. J was trimmed by 6 bases and V by 1 base; bases with no gene match: 4. Germline assignment: CDR1 KGHDR and CDR2 SFDVKD.

The CDR3, as DNA: TGTGCCACCAGCAGGGGACAGGGGCGGCGAGAGACCCAGTACTTC. It translates to CATSRGQGRRETQYF. The chain couples TRBV15 to TRBJ2-5, with 10 bases matching TRBD1. J lost 4 bases, V lost 3 bases, and 5 bases had no gene match. The CDR3 totals 15 residues. Germline CDR1 is LNHNV and CDR2 is YYDKDF (reference sequence).